These 23 T cell receptor beta chains share one sample of origin, sequenced in a study of blood T cell repertoires in COVID-19. Generated by immunoSEQ multiplex PCR, the TCRdb table keeps only in-frame clones and is missing some. Of under 500,000 clones detected, more than 85% appear once; the ten largest clones hold approximately 4.5%. The source material was peripheral blood. All receptors come from a woman aged 30 to 39 with acute or convalescent COVID-19.

The V call is TRBV4-1, the J call TRBJ1-5; TRBD1 aligns across 9 bases. Trimming cost V 6 bases and J 5 bases; bases outside gene matches: 14. In germline, CDR1 is MGHRA, CDR2 YSYEKL. The CDR3 is made up of 17 amino acids. The chain's CDR3 is CASSHPGGQGKDQPQHF. The DNA of the CDR3 is TGCGCCAGCAGTCACCCTGGGGGACAGGGCAAAGATCAGCCCCAGCATTTT.

The chain uses TRBV4-1 and TRBJ2-2; possibly TRBD2 for D (5 bases). V gave up 4 bases and J gave up 9 bases, with 9 bases separating them. CDR1 and CDR2 (germline): MGHRA, YSYEKL. The CDR3 runs 12 residues. The CDR3 here is CASSPGIRELFF. The CDR3 coding sequence is TGCGCCAGCAGCCCGGGGATCCGGGAGCTGTTTTTT.

V and J are TRBV7-9 and TRBJ2-1, with D possibly TRBD1 on 6 matching bases. CDR3 length: 13 amino acids. Germline V lookup: CDR1 SEHNR, CDR2 FQNEAQ (reference sequence). Trimming shortened V by 5 bases and J by 5 bases, and 10 bases separated the two germline ends. The CDR3 DNA sequence: TGTGCCAGCAGCCCACAGGGTAACAATGAGCAGTTCTTC. Protein: CASSPQGNNEQFF.

This chain connects TRBV7-2 to TRBJ2-1; 14 bases line up with TRBD2. Germline CDR1 reads SGHTA; CDR2 reads FQGNSA. This CDR3 has 16 residues. J gave up 7 bases and V 5 bases, and 7 bases lay outside the gene matches. Here the CDR3 reads CASSIAGTSGGNEQFF. Here the CDR3 DNA reads TGTGCCAGCAGCATCGCCGGGACTAGCGGGGGTAATGAGCAGTTCTTC.

A few counts support this clone. The chain joins TRBV28 to TRBJ2-3; TRBD2 agrees at 9 bases. CDR1 is MDHEN and CDR2 is SYDVKM in the germline V gene. The CDR3 has 15 residues. Unmatched junction bases numbered 10, after V lost 5 bases and J lost 7 bases. The CDR3 DNA reads TGTGCCAGCAGTCTCCCGGGGACTAGCATGAATACGCAGTATTTT. Encoded protein: CASSLPGTSMNTQYF.

The chain uses TRBV19 and TRBJ1-2, with no clear D. Germline V CDR1 and CDR2: LNHDA, SQIVND (reference sequence). The V end lost 7 bases, the J end lost 6 bases, and 15 bases lay between the germline ends. CDR3 length equals 13 residues. The CDR3 loop is CASKRGSTHGYTF. The CDR3 DNA reads TGTGCCAGTAAGCGGGGAAGTACCCATGGCTACACCTTC.

The J gene is TRBJ2-6, the V gene TRBV5-1; TRBD1 matches at 7 bases. The CDR3 covers 16 residues. J lost 2 bases, V lost 3 bases, and 5 bases had no gene match. CDR1 SGHRS and CDR2 YFSETQ come from the germline V gene. The CDR3, as DNA: TGCGCCAGCAGCTCCAACAGGGGTCCTGGGGCCAACGTCCTGACTTTC. It encodes CASSSNRGPGANVLTF.

This clone was counted a few times. The rearrangement links TRBV28 to TRBJ1-4; D gene ambiguous. The CDR3 runs to 16 residues. Germline lookup yields CDR1 MDHEN and CDR2 SYDVKM. V was clipped by 3 bases and J by 8 bases, with 19 bases between them. DNA of the CDR3: TGTGCCAGCAGTTTTACCCCGGACGCGGGTCGAGAAAAACTGTTTTTT. Amino acids: CASSFTPDAGREKLFF.

This chain connects TRBV5-1 to TRBJ1-1; 11 bases match TRBD1. From germline, CDR1 is SGHRS and CDR2 YFSETQ. Trimming cost V 6 bases and J 3 bases; bases outside gene matches: 4. The CDR3 length is 14 residues. The CDR3 protein is CASTAGQGDTEAFF. Written as DNA, the CDR3 is TGCGCCAGCACCGCGGGACAGGGGGACACTGAAGCTTTCTTT.

The genes are TRBV29-1 and TRBJ2-2, with TRBD1 identical over 9 bases. CDR1 is SQVTM, CDR2 ANQGSEA, per germline. The CDR3 totals 14 residues. The J segment lost 5 bases and the V segment lost 7 bases, leaving 8 bases of the junction unmatched. As DNA, the CDR3 is TGCAGCGCCGGGACAGGGATTTCGACCGGGGAGCTGTTTTTT. This codes for CSAGTGISTGELFF.

The J gene is TRBJ2-3, the V gene TRBV19, with 8 bases lining up with TRBD2. J was trimmed by 5 bases and V by 4 bases; bases with no gene match: 14. This CDR3 comprises 17 residues. In germline, CDR1 is LNHDA, CDR2 SQIVND (reference sequence). For the CDR3, the DNA is TGTGCCAGTAGTAACCCCCTGGCGGGGGGACCAGGAGATACGCAGTATTTT. This translates into CASSNPLAGGPGDTQYF.

V gene TRBV4-2 combines with J gene TRBJ1-3, with D possibly TRBD1 on 6 matching bases. The V and J ends lost 2 bases and 4 bases respectively, with 15 bases between them. Per germline, CDR1 LGHNA and CDR2 YNFKEQ. The CDR3 extends over 16 amino acids. The CDR3 DNA reads TGTGCCAGCAGCCAATACCTCGGGGGGGGCGGAAACACCATATATTTT. Its protein product is CASSQYLGGGGNTIYF.

The chain recombines TRBV4-1 with TRBJ1-1, with a tentative D call TRBD1 (6 bases). CDR3 size: 13 residues. Trimming removed 1 base at V and 4 bases at J, with 7 bases between. Germline V gives CDR1 MGHRA, CDR2 YSYEKL. This chain's CDR3 is CASSQAGATEAFF. The CDR3 coding sequence is TGCGCCAGCAGCCAAGCAGGGGCCACTGAAGCTTTCTTT.

This sequence joins TRBV11-2 and TRBJ2-7; D perhaps matches TRBD1 (8 bases). The ends were cut back, 4 bases at V and 4 bases at J, with 14 bases in the middle. CDR1 is SGHAT, CDR2 FQNNGV, per germline. This CDR3 has 14 residues. As DNA, the CDR3 is TGTGCCAGCAGCTCCGACAGGGGAGGGTACGAGCAGTACTTC. Translating gives CASSSDRGGYEQYF.

The rearrangement links TRBV5-1 to TRBJ2-3; D is undetermined. Trimming took off 4 bases at V and 3 bases at J, with 9 bases between the two ends. This CDR3 spans 13 amino acids. Germline CDR1 and CDR2: SGHRS and YFSETQ. CDR3: CASSPYTTDTQYF. CDR3 DNA sequence: TGCGCCAGCAGCCCGTACACAACAGATACGCAGTATTTT.

The chain couples TRBV4-2 to TRBJ1-2; D is unclear. CDR1 LGHNA and CDR2 YNFKEQ come from the germline V gene. Trimming took off 0 bases at V and 0 bases at J, with 8 bases between the two ends. The CDR3 is 15 amino acids. The chain's CDR3 is CASSQEEETNYGYTF. The CDR3 nucleotides read TGTGCCAGCAGCCAAGAGGAGGAAACTAACTATGGCTACACCTTC.

This chain uses TRBV19 with TRBJ1-5; possible D gene TRBD1, 5 bases. Germline assignment: CDR1 LNHDA and CDR2 SQIVND (reference sequence). V lost 4 bases to trimming and J lost 2 bases, with 9 bases between them. The CDR3 consists of 14 residues. In DNA form, the CDR3 reads TGTGCCAGTAGTAAGGGGATGGGCAATCAGCCCCAGCATTTT. Its translation is CASSKGMGNQPQHF. Variable domain in full (rest from reference TRBV19 and TRBJ1-5): DGGITQSPKYLFRKEGQNVTLSCEQNLNHDAMYWYRQDPGQGLRLIYYSQIVNDFQKGDIAEGYSVSREKKESFPLTVTSAQKNPTAFYLCASSKGMGNQPQHFGDGTRLSIL.

V and J are TRBV11-2 and TRBJ1-3, with TRBD1 identical over 7 bases. CDR3 size: 13 residues. The V and J ends lost 6 bases and 4 bases, in that order; junction bases with no gene match: 3. Germline-derived CDR1 and CDR2 are SGHAT and FQNNGV. The CDR3 here is CASSSGQGNTIYF. The CDR3 coding sequence is TGTGCCAGCAGTTCGGGACAGGGAAACACCATATATTTT.

The chain carries TRBV5-6 and TRBJ2-2, with D possibly matching TRBD1 (6 bases). The length of the CDR3 is 19 residues. CDR1 is SGHDT, CDR2 YYEEEE, per germline. The V end was cut by 2 bases, the J end by 0 bases, with 20 bases between. The CDR3 DNA follows: TGTGCCAGCAGCTTCTTCTCCGCGTACGGACAGACGAACACCGGGGAGCTGTTTTTT. It yields the protein CASSFFSAYGQTNTGELFF.

The sample holds a few counts of this clone. The genes are TRBV3-1 (or the pseudogene TRBV3-2) and TRBJ2-3, with D possibly being TRBD2 (7 bases). Germline V gene data show CDR1 as LGHDT and CDR2 as YNNKEL (reference sequence). Trimming shortened V by 10 bases and J by 6 bases, and 20 bases separated the two germline ends. There are 14 residues in the CDR3. CDR3 in amino acids: CATLGRGKSDTQYF. CDR3 DNA: TGTGCCACCCTAGGGAGGGGGAAATCGGATACGCAGTATTTT.

This clone was found a few times. The V gene is TRBV5-5, the J gene TRBJ1-6, with unresolved D. Germline CDR1 reads SGHKS; CDR2 reads YYEKEE (reference sequence). The CDR3 consists of 16 residues. Trimming cost V 3 bases and J 0 bases, with 10 bases left between them. CDR3 loop: CASSSTVSSYNSPLHF. In DNA, the CDR3 is TGTGCCAGCAGCTCAACGGTGAGCTCCTATAATTCACCCCTCCACTTT.

The CDR3 reads CASKGATPQSEQYF. The CDR3 nucleotides read TGTGCCAGCAAGGGAGCGACCCCACAGTCCGAGCAGTACTTC. The chain carries TRBV6-7 and TRBJ2-7; D is possibly TRBD2 (5 bases). TRBV6-7 belongs to the ORF category, with a function that is uncertain. V was pared by 7 bases and J by 6 bases, with 19 bases between. The CDR3 totals 14 residues.

V is TRBV28 and J is TRBJ1-5, with unresolved D. CDR1 MDHEN and CDR2 SYDVKM come from the germline V gene. CDR3 length equals 15 residues. V was trimmed by 3 bases and J by 2 bases, leaving 11 bases between them. CDR3 protein: CASSLAVRGNQPQHF. The CDR3 nucleotides are TGTGCCAGCAGTTTGGCGGTAAGAGGCAATCAGCCCCAGCATTTT.